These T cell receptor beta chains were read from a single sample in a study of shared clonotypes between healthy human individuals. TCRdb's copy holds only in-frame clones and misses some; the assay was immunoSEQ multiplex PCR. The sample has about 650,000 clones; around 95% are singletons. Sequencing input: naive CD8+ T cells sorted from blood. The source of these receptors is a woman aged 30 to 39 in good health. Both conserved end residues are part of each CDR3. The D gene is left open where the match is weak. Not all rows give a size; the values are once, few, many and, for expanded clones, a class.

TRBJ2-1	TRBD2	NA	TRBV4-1	CASSQDLLGLAGTYNEQFF	TGCGCCAGCAGCCAAGATCTTTTGGGACTAGCGGGGACTTACAATGAGCAGTTCTTC
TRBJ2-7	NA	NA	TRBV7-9	CASSPSSLPEQYF	TGTGCCAGCAGCCCATCCTCCCTCCCGGAGCAGTACTTC
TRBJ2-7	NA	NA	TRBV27	CASTDRNEQYF	TGTGCCAGCACCGATCGGAACGAGCAGTACTTC
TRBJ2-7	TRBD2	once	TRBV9	CASSVSPGSGRDEQYF	TGTGCCAGCAGCGTATCCCCCGGTAGCGGGAGGGACGAGCAGTACTTC
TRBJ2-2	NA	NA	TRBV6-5	CASSDWNTGELFF	TGTGCCAGTTCTGACTGGAACACCGGGGAGCTGTTTTTT
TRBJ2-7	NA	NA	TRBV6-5	CASSPGQLYEQYF	TGTGCCAGCAGTCCCGGACAACTTTACGAGCAGTACTTC
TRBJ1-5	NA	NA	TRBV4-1	CASSPSGGASNQPQHF	TGCGCCAGCAGCCCTTCCGGGGGGGCAAGCAATCAGCCCCAGCATTTT
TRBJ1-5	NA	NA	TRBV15	CATSPYGANQPQHF	TGTGCCACCAGCCCCTATGGAGCCAATCAGCCCCAGCATTTT
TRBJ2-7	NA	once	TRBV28	CASSETDYYEQYF	TGTGCCAGCAGTGAGACGGACTACTACGAGCAGTACTTC
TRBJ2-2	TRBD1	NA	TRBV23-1	CASSGQAANTGELFF	TGCGCCAGCAGTGGACAGGCCGCGAACACCGGGGAGCTGTTTTTT
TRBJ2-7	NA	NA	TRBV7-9	CASSLASGGEDEQYF	TGTGCCAGCAGCTTAGCGTCGGGGGGCGAGGACGAGCAGTACTTC
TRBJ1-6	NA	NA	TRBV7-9	CASSFVGEGVENSPLHF	TGTGCCAGCAGCTTTGTAGGGGAGGGAGTCGAGAATTCACCCCTCCACTTT
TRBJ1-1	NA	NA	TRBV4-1	CASSQERGYTEAFF	TGCGCCAGCAGCCAAGAGCGGGGCTACACTGAAGCTTTCTTT
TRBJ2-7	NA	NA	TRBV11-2	CASSLAGGNYEQYF	TGTGCCAGCAGCTTAGCCGGCGGAAACTACGAGCAGTACTTC
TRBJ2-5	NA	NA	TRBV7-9	CASSLSGYQETQYF	TGTGCCAGCAGCTTATCCGGGTACCAAGAGACCCAGTACTTC
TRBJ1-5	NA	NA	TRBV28	CASSFNSNQPQHF	TGTGCCAGCAGTTTTAATAGCAATCAGCCCCAGCATTTT
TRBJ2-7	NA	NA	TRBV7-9	CASSPGPLGQYF	TGTGCCAGCAGCCCCGGGCCCTTAGGGCAGTACTTC
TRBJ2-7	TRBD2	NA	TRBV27	CASSLGASGSNEQYF	TGTGCCAGCAGTTTAGGGGCTAGCGGGAGTAACGAGCAGTACTTC
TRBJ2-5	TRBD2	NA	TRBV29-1	CSVAGKDPSGNEETQYF	TGCAGCGTTGCGGGGAAGGACCCTAGCGGGAATGAAGAGACCCAGTACTTC
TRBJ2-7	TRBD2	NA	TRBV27	CASSSGTSGSYEQYF	TGTGCCAGCAGTTCCGGGACTAGCGGGAGTTACGAGCAGTACTTC
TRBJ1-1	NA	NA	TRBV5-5	CASSPERGLNTEAFF	TGTGCCAGCAGCCCGGAGCGGGGGCTGAACACTGAAGCTTTCTTT
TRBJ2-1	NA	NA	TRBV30	CAWSWGISYNEQFF	TGTGCCTGGAGTTGGGGGATCTCCTACAATGAGCAGTTCTTC
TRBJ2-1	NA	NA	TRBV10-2	CASHLGTYNEQFF	TGCGCCAGTCATCTCGGGACTTACAATGAGCAGTTCTTC
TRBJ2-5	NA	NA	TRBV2	CATRPGQTNQETQYF	TGTGCCACAAGGCCGGGACAAACTAATCAAGAGACCCAGTACTTC
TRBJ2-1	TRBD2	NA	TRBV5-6	CASSEGLADTSYNEQFF	TGTGCCAGCAGCGAGGGACTAGCGGACACCTCTTACAATGAGCAGTTCTTC
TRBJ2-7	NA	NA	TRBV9	CASSGSGGGGTYEQYF	TGTGCCAGCAGCGGGTCAGGTGGAGGGGGGACCTACGAGCAGTACTTC
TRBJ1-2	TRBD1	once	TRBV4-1	CASSQTTGDALGYTF	TGCGCCAGCAGCCAAACGACAGGGGATGCCCTTGGCTACACCTTC
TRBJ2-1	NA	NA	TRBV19	CASSIWGDAYNEQFF	TGTGCCAGTAGTATTTGGGGGGACGCCTACAATGAGCAGTTCTTC
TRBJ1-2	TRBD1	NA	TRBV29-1	CSVGGLGQNFYGYTF	TGCAGCGTTGGAGGTCTGGGACAGAACTTCTATGGCTACACCTTC
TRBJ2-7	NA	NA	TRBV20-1	CSPKRRGEQYF	TGCAGTCCAAAACGCCGAGGTGAGCAGTACTTC
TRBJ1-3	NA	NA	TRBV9	CASSSGNTIYF	TGTGCCAGCAGCTCAGGAAACACCATATATTTT
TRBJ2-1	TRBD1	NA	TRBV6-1	CASRDRGLYNEQFF	TGTGCCAGCAGGGACAGGGGGCTCTACAATGAGCAGTTCTTC
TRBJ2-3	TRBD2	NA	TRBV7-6	CASSSGTKSGDTQYF	TGTGCCAGCAGCTCAGGGACTAAGAGTGGTGATACGCAGTATTTT
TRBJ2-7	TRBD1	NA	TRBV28	CASSLRDSYEQYF	TGTGCCAGCAGTTTGAGGGACAGTTACGAGCAGTACTTC
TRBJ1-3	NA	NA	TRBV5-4	CASSLGGGNTIYF	TGTGCCAGCAGCTTGGGTGGGGGAAACACCATATATTTT
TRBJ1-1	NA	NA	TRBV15	CATSRRQTRTEAFF	TGTGCCACCAGCAGACGACAGACCCGCACTGAAGCTTTCTTT
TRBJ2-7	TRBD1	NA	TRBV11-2	CASSFDRGLEFEQYF	TGTGCCAGCAGCTTCGACAGGGGGTTAGAGTTCGAGCAGTACTTC
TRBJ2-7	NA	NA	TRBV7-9	CASSLAGTYEQYF	TGTGCCAGCAGCTTAGCAGGGACCTACGAGCAGTACTTC
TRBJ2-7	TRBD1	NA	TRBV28	CASSSLIRGKGGAEQYF	TGTGCCAGCAGTTCCCTGATCCGAGGGAAAGGGGGCGCAGAGCAGTACTTC